These 25 T cell receptor beta chains were sequenced from one sample in a study of T cells after yellow fever vaccination. Each CDR3 protein gets one entry after TCRdb re-called the 5' RACE reads with MiXCR. The table shows 95,000 to 100,000 distinct CDR3 sequences, with approximately 5.5% occurring only once. This specimen consisted of CD8+ T cells sorted from PBMCs, obtained 10 days after the yellow fever booster vaccination. These receptors originate from a man aged 18 to 29 who received the YFV17D yellow fever vaccine.

This chain joins TRBV7-3 and TRBJ2-3; D assignment may be TRBD1 or TRBD2 (5 bases each). The V and J ends lost 4 bases and 2 bases respectively, with 19 bases between them. The CDR3 has 17 amino acids. The germline CDR1 and CDR2 sequences are SGHTA and FQGTGA. CDR3 amino acids: CASSSLLGDGVTDTQYF. CDR3 bases: TGTGCCAGCAGCTCACTTTTAGGGGACGGGGTCACAGATACGCAGTATTTT.

The V gene is TRBV7-9, the J gene TRBJ2-2; D is unclear. The CDR3 is made up of 13 amino acids. Germline V lookup: CDR1 SEHNR, CDR2 FQNEAQ (reference sequence). Trimming cost V 1 base and J 6 bases, with 6 bases left between them. CDR3 loop: CASSLESPGELFF. The CDR3 coding sequence is TGTGCCAGCAGCTTAGAATCACCCGGGGAGCTGTTTTTT. Complete variable domain (other parts from reference TRBV7-9 and TRBJ2-2): DTGVSQNPRHKITKRGQNVTFRCDPISEHNRLYWYRQTLGQGPEFLTYFQNEAQLEKSRLLSDRFSAERPKGSFSTLEIQRTEQGDSAMYLCASSLESPGELFFGEGSRLTVL.

The chain links TRBV6-2 or TRBV6-3 to TRBJ2-7; D unclear. V was shortened by 5 bases and J by 3 bases, with 5 bases between the two germline ends. Germline V gene lookup returns CDR1 MNHEY and CDR2 SVGEGT. CDR3 length: 11 residues. The chain's CDR3 is CASSTGYEQYV. The CDR3 DNA reads as TGTGCCAGCAGTACCGGCTACGAGCAGTACGTC.

This rearrangement joins TRBV12-5 to TRBJ1-5, with a possible D match to TRBD1 (6 bases). Trimming took off 7 bases at V and 3 bases at J, with 13 bases between the two ends. The germline V gene has CDR1 LGHNT and CDR2 FRNRAP. CDR3 length: 14 amino acids. CDR3 nucleotide sequence: TGTGCTAGTGCCGGTACAGGGACCAATCAGCCCCAGCATTTT. The encoded protein is CASAGTGTNQPQHF.

This clonotype was recorded at least ten times. The chain recombines TRBV20-1 with TRBJ1-3; D uncertain. CDR1 is DFQATT and CDR2 is SNEGSKA in the germline V gene (reference sequence). The germline V and J ends were trimmed by 0 bases and 0 bases, with 6 bases remaining between them. This CDR3 is built from 14 residues. CDR3 amino acids: CSARDPDSGNTIYF. The CDR3 DNA reads TGCAGTGCTAGAGATCCAGACTCTGGAAACACCATATATTTT.

In this sample, this clonotype turned up a few times. This chain uses TRBV4-1 with TRBJ2-5; 9 nucleotides match TRBD1. The J segment lost 4 bases and the V segment lost 3 bases, leaving 6 bases of the junction unmatched. The CDR3 runs 15 residues. Looked up from germline, CDR1 is MGHRA and CDR2 is YSYEKL. CDR3: CASSQRDRAAETQYF. CDR3 sequence (DNA): TGCGCCAGCAGCCAGAGGGACAGGGCGGCAGAGACCCAGTACTTC.

This clonotype was recorded many times. V is TRBV7-2 and J is TRBJ2-7; 8 positions agree with TRBD2. CDR3 length: 15 residues. Germline V gene sequence: CDR1 SGHTA, CDR2 FQGNSA. V shed 2 bases and J 4 bases; nucleotides not matched to a gene: 7. The CDR3 DNA reads TGTGCCAGCAGCTTAAATTTAGCGGGGAGTTACGAGCAGTACTTC. Protein product: CASSLNLAGSYEQYF.

In this sample, this clonotype turned up a few times. The chain is built from TRBV10-2 and TRBJ2-2; D tentatively fits TRBD1 or TRBD2 (5 bases each). Deletions cut 7 bases from V and 8 bases from J, with 17 bases between. Per germline, CDR1 WSHSY and CDR2 SAAADI. The CDR3 spans 14 residues. CDR3 region: CASTPTGTGGELFF. The CDR3 DNA reads as TGCGCCAGCACCCCGACGGGGACGGGGGGGGAGCTGTTTTTT.

This clonotype showed up just a few times. The rearrangement links TRBV7-3 to TRBJ1-3, with a weak D call TRBD1 (5 bases). CDR1 and CDR2 from the germline V gene are SGHTA and FQGTGA. The CDR3 has 15 amino acids. The V end was cut by 1 base, the J end by 7 bases, with 14 bases between. CDR3 nucleotide sequence: TGTGCCAGCAGCTTAAATGGGGCAGTCCGGAACACCATATATTTT. This translates into CASSLNGAVRNTIYF.

In its sample, this clonotype was seen many times. The chain employs TRBV12-3 or TRBV12-4 and TRBJ2-3; D unclear. The length of the CDR3 is 13 residues. V lost 6 bases and J 2 bases, leaving 9 bases between the germline ends. This CDR3 reads CASRPGVTDTQYF. DNA of the CDR3: TGTGCCAGCAGACCCGGCGTCACAGATACGCAGTATTTT.

This clonotype was seen only a few times. V usage is TRBV27 and J usage is TRBJ2-1, with D perhaps TRBD1 (5 bases). The CDR3 extends over 15 amino acids. From germline, CDR1 is MNHEY and CDR2 SMNVEV (reference sequence). The V end lost 5 bases, the J end lost 8 bases, and 19 bases lay between the germline ends. Here the CDR3 DNA reads TGTGCCAGCAGTAGTCCGGGCCCATGGGGCGATGAGCAGTTCTTC. As protein: CASSSPGPWGDEQFF.

The genes are TRBV5-5 and TRBJ2-3; 10 nucleotides line up with TRBD2. From germline, CDR1 is SGHKS and CDR2 YYEKEE (reference sequence). The length of the CDR3 is 17 residues. The V and J ends lost 0 bases and 0 bases, in that order; junction bases with no gene match: 4. CDR3 residues: CASSLASGGVSTDTQYF. CDR3 in DNA: TGTGCCAGCAGCTTGGCTAGCGGGGGAGTAAGCACAGATACGCAGTATTTT.

This sequence joins TRBV29-1 and TRBJ2-7; D is perhaps TRBD1 (5 bases). The length of the CDR3 is 11 residues. CDR1 SQVTM and CDR2 ANQGSEA come from the germline V gene. The CDR3 sequence is CSAETEYAQYV. CDR3 nucleotide sequence: TGCAGCGCCGAGACAGAGTACGCGCAGTACGTC.

This clonotype appeared many times. V is TRBV9 and J is TRBJ2-3; a weak D match, TRBD2 (7 bases). This CDR3 has 15 residues. Germline V gene data show CDR1 as SGDLS and CDR2 as YYNGEE. Trimming took off 6 bases at V and 2 bases at J, with 16 bases between the two ends. Here the CDR3 DNA reads TGTGCCAGCAACTACGCGGGGGCCGACACAGATACGCAGTATTTT. Translated: CASNYAGADTDTQYF.

In its sample, this clonotype was seen a few times. The V gene is TRBV7-3, the J gene TRBJ2-6; D gene unclear. The CDR3 loop spans 15 amino acids. The ends were cut back, 5 bases at V and 0 bases at J, with 8 bases in the middle. Germline values: CDR1 SGHTA, CDR2 FQGTGA. CDR3: CASSPDHSGANVLTF. The CDR3, as DNA: TGTGCCAGCAGCCCCGACCACTCTGGGGCCAACGTCCTGACTTTC.

This clonotype came up a few times. The CDR3 DNA reads TGCAGCGTTGAAGGGGGACAGGGCAACACCATATATTTT. This sequence encodes CSVEGGQGNTIYF. V is TRBV29-1 and J is TRBJ1-3; 9 bases are shared with TRBD1. The CDR3 consists of 13 residues. V lost 1 base and J lost 7; bases outside the gene matches: 2. From germline, CDR1 is SQVTM and CDR2 ANQGSEA.

This clonotype was detected many times. The chain links TRBV12-3 or TRBV12-4 to TRBJ2-1; D might be TRBD2 (5 bases). This CDR3 contains 15 residues. V lost 6 bases and J lost 1, with 13 bases in between. The CDR3 sequence is CASRPLAGSYNEQFF. The CDR3 DNA follows: TGTGCCAGCAGGCCCCTGGCGGGTTCCTACAATGAGCAGTTCTTC.

This clonotype was recorded at least ten times. V and J are TRBV6-4 and TRBJ2-2; no definite D call. The CDR3 has 13 amino acids. Germline V lookup: CDR1 MRHNA, CDR2 SNTAGT. V was trimmed by 2 bases and J by 5 bases, leaving 6 bases between them. CDR3 in amino acids: CASSDGETGELFF. The CDR3 DNA follows: TGTGCCAGCAGTGACGGGGAAACCGGGGAGCTGTTTTTT.

Only a few counts were recorded for this clonotype. V is TRBV7-8 and J is TRBJ2-7; possibly TRBD1 or TRBD2 for D (6 bases each). Trimming left V 1 base short and J 2 bases short, with 12 bases between. This CDR3 is 15 amino acids long. Germline V gene data show CDR1 as SGHVS and CDR2 as FQNEAQ. The CDR3 DNA follows: TGTGCCAGCAGCTTAGTTGGAGGGGGGACCTACGAGCAGTACGTC. Encoded protein: CASSLVGGGTYEQYV.

This clonotype was observed a handful of times. The gene calls are TRBV5-4 and TRBJ2-2; D not resolved. This CDR3 region has 15 residues. Looked up from germline, CDR1 is SGHNT and CDR2 is YYREEE (reference sequence). Between the trimmed V and J ends, which lost 5 bases and 4 bases, there was a span of 15 bases. The CDR3 DNA sequence: TGTGCCAGCAGGGGTTGGAATTCTGCCACCGGGGAGCTGTTTTTT. It translates to CASRGWNSATGELFF.

This clonotype has only a few counts. The V and J genes are TRBV5-1 and TRBJ2-5; D possibly corresponds to TRBD2 (6 bases). V lost 0 bases and J 1 base, leaving 10 bases between the germline ends. The CDR3 is made up of 15 amino acids. In germline, CDR1 is SGHRS, CDR2 YFSETQ. The DNA of the CDR3 is TGCGCCAGCAGCTTGGTGTGGCGGGGCCAAGAGACCCAGTACTTC. Its protein is CASSLVWRGQETQYF. Together with reference TRBV5-1 and TRBJ2-5, the CDR3 gives the full variable domain: KAGVTQTPRYLIKTRGQQVTLSCSPISGHRSVSWYQQTPGQGLQFLFEYFSETQRNKGNFPGRFSGRQFSNSRSEMNVSTLELGDSALYLCASSLVWRGQETQYFGPGTRLLVL.

The sample holds many counts of this clonotype. The rearrangement joins TRBV10-3 to TRBJ2-3; D is possibly TRBD1 or TRBD2 (5 bases each). CDR1 is ENHRY and CDR2 is SYGVKD in the germline V gene. V lost 6 bases and J 6 bases, leaving 10 bases between the germline ends. The CDR3 loop spans 12 amino acids. CDR3 region: CAISPEGDTQYF. The CDR3 nucleotides read TGTGCCATCAGCCCCGAGGGGGATACGCAGTATTTT.

This clonotype was seen many times. This rearrangement joins TRBV7-6 to TRBJ2-7, with a tentative D call TRBD2 (5 bases). Germline-derived CDR1 and CDR2 are SGHVS and FNYEAQ. There are 13 residues in the CDR3. Trimming pared 2 bases from V and 4 bases from J, leaving 9 bases between. In DNA form, the CDR3 reads TGTGCCAGCAGCTTACACGGAGGATACGAGCAGTACTTC. Translating it yields CASSLHGGYEQYF.

The V and J genes are TRBV4-3 and TRBJ1-1; D may be TRBD1 (5 bases). The CDR3 is 15 residues long. Germline CDR1 reads LGHNA; CDR2 reads YSLEER. Trimming pared 0 bases from V and 5 bases from J, leaving 13 bases between. The DNA for the CDR3 is TGCGCCAGCAGCCAAGAAAGTGGCAGGGAGACTGAAGCTTTCTTT. Translating it yields CASSQESGRETEAFF.

This clonotype was counted between two and nine times. CDR3 nucleotide sequence: TGTGCCAGCAGCCTCGGGTTCTACGAGCAGTACTTC. Protein product: CASSLGFYEQYF. V usage is TRBV25-1 and J usage is TRBJ2-7; D gene unclear. Germline-derived CDR1 and CDR2 are MGHDK and SYGVNS. V dropped 6 bases and J dropped 3 bases, with 9 bases sitting between them. This CDR3 has 12 residues.